This T cell receptor (beta chain) was retrieved from a study of shared clonotypes between healthy human individuals. Study-level results: Non-shared clonotypes had lower generation probabilities than those shared by all four donors.

Some clones are missing from TCRdb's copy, which holds only in-frame ones; the method was immunoSEQ multiplex PCR. In the table there are hundreds of thousands of clones, approximately 96% of which are singletons. Cells designated naive CD8 were CD45RO-negative and were positively selected for CCR7, with terminally differentiated effector memory CD45RA+ cells excluded. Comments on this clone: Antigen unknown.

CDR3 size: 14 residues. The V end was cut by 1 base, the J end by 5 bases, with 10 bases between. The germline V gene has CDR1 SGDLS and CDR2 YYNGEE. This clonotype was obtained from a woman aged 30 to 39 in good health. Sequenced sample: naive CD8+ T cells sorted from blood. The chain employs TRBV9 and TRBJ2-4; D might be TRBD1 or TRBD2, each matching 5 bases. The CDR3 DNA reads as TGTGCCAGCAGCGTAAGCCAGGGACAAAACATTCAGTACTTC. Its translation: CASSVSQGQNIQYF.